This entry features one T cell receptor (beta chain) sequence. The data were obtained in a study of metastatic and nonmetastatic thyroid tumors. Treatment of any kind had been given to no patient before thyroid surgery. TCRdb re-called the PCR reads through MiXCR. The sample has fewer than 40,000 clones; approximately 34% are singletons. The CDR3 has 12 residues. CDR1 and CDR2 from the germline V gene are SNHLY and FYNNEI. J lost 2 bases, V lost 6 bases, and 1 base had no gene match. The sample comprised tumor tissue. V gene TRBV2 combines with J gene TRBJ2-7; 7 nucleotides agree with TRBD2. The TCR originated in a female donor with papillary thyroid cancer or a benign thyroid nodule (not recorded which). Some clones in this sample may be carry-over from other donors' samples. The CDR3 sequence: CASSGLAYEQYF. The CDR3 nucleotides are TGTGCCAGCAGCGGACTAGCCTACGAGCAGTACTTC.